This TCR beta chain was documented in a study of Graves' ophthalmopathy and Graves' hyperthyroidism. Study conclusions and caveats: Ophthalmopathy was separated from stable hyperthyroidism by a 13-signature model with approximately 90% sensitivity and roughly 84% specificity. Appearing in blood as well were most expanded thyroid clonotypes above 0.001 frequency.

Germline trimming cut 6 bases from V and 9 bases from J; bases unmatched to any gene: 8. The CDR3 length is 15 residues. In germline, CDR1 is SGHVS, CDR2 FQNEAQ. Notes on this clonotype: What it binds is unknown.

Researchers took RNA transcripts and amplified TCR beta CDR3 regions from them. RT-PCR was first run with HTBI primers, then multiplex PCR in a second round. MiXCR, run by TCRdb on the multiplex PCR reads, gives a single entry per CDR3 protein. Among more than 1,000,000 distinct CDR3 sequences listed, about 35% were seen once. V gene TRBV7-8 combines with J gene TRBJ1-6; 10 bases map to TRBD1. The sequenced material came from peripheral blood or thyroid tissue (not recorded which). The TCR comes from an adult man with Graves' hyperthyroidism. The CDR3 sequence is CASSLPGQGSSPLHF. The DNA of the CDR3 is TGTGCCAGCAGTCTTCCGGGACAGGGGTCTTCACCCCTCCACTTT. Variable domain in full (rest from reference TRBV7-8 and TRBJ1-6): GAGVSQSPRYKVAKRGQDVALRCDPISGHVSLFWYQQALGQGPEFLTYFQNEAQLDKSGLPSDRFFAERPEGSVSTLKIQRTQQEDSAVYLCASSLPGQGSSPLHFGNGTRLTVT.